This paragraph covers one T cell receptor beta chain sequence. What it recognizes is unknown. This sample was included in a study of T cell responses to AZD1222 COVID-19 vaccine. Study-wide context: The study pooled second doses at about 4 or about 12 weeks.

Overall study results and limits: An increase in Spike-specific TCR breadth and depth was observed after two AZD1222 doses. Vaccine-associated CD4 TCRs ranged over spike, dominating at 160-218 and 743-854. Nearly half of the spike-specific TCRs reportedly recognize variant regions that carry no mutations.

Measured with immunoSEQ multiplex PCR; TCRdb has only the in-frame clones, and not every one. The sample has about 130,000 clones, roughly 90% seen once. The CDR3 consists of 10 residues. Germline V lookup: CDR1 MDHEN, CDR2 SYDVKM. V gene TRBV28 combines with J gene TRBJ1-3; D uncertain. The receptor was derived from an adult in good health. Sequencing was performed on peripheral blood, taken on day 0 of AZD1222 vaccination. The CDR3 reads CAARGNTIYF. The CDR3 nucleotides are TGTGCGGCTAGGGGAAACACCATATATTTT.